This is a list of T cell receptor beta chains from one sample in a study of cytomegalovirus exposure and HLA in healthy donors. Profiled with immunoSEQ multiplex PCR; TCRdb holds only in-frame clones, not every one. The sample carries over 75,000 clones, about 81% recorded once. The sequenced sample was PBMCs. The receptor source for this set is a woman aged 50 to 60 in good health and CMV-seronegative. Each CDR3 is given with its conserved first and last residue. A D gene is named only where the DNA matches it firmly. Clone size is given for some rows only: seen once, a few or many times, or a class if the clone is expanded.

clone_size,d_call,j_call,v_call,cdr3_aa,cdr3_nt
.,.,TRBJ1-1,TRBV6-1,CASSAGSMNTEAFF,TGTGCCAGCTCGGCAGGAAGTATGAACACTGAAGCTTTCTTT
.,TRBD1,TRBJ1-4,TRBV7-9,CASSSWTGSNEKLFF,TGTGCCAGCAGCTCTTGGACAGGGTCTAATGAAAAACTGTTTTTT
.,.,TRBJ2-5,TRBV15,CATSRDGGKETQYF,TGTGCCACCAGCAGAGATGGGGGGAAAGAGACCCAGTACTTC
.,TRBD1,TRBJ2-7,TRBV15,CATSRERDRHEQYF,TGTGCCACCAGCAGAGAAAGGGACAGGCACGAGCAGTACTTC
.,.,TRBJ2-7,TRBV7-9,CSSRGAGEKQYF,TGTTCCAGCAGGGGGGCGGGGGAGAAGCAGTACTTC
.,TRBD2,TRBJ2-3,TRBV29-1,CSVWTSGRARADTQYF,TGCAGCGTGTGGACTAGCGGGAGGGCCAGGGCAGATACGCAGTATTTT
.,.,TRBJ1-5,TRBV7-3,CASSQAGGNQPQHF,TGTGCCAGCAGCCAGGCGGGGGGAAATCAGCCCCAGCATTTT
few,TRBD1,TRBJ1-3,TRBV5-8,CASSFGTVISSGNTIYF,TGTGCCAGCAGCTTTGGGACAGTAATATCGTCTGGAAACACCATATATTTT
.,.,TRBJ2-3,TRBV5-6,CASSLVSGTDTQYF,TGTGCCAGCAGCTTGGTAAGCGGCACAGATACGCAGTATTTT
few,TRBD2,TRBJ2-1,TRBV10-3,CAISRTSGSADEQFF,TGTGCCATCAGTCGGACTAGCGGGAGCGCGGATGAGCAGTTCTTC
once,TRBD1,TRBJ1-4,TRBV25-1,CASRDRGWEKLFF,TGTGCCAGCAGGGACAGGGGGTGGGAAAAACTGTTTTTT
.,TRBD1,TRBJ2-7,TRBV7-9,CASSHRDREIYEQYF,TGTGCCAGCAGCCACCGGGACAGGGAGATCTACGAGCAGTACTTC
.,TRBD2,TRBJ2-3,TRBV6-1,CASSDLTSGADTQYF,TGTGCCAGCAGTGACTTGACTAGCGGGGCAGATACGCAGTATTTT
.,.,TRBJ1-1,TRBV7-3,CASSLRQNTEAFF,TGTGCCAGCAGCTTAAGACAGAACACTGAAGCTTTCTTT
.,.,TRBJ1-2,TRBV18,CASSPSRVTNYGYTF,TGTGCCAGCTCACCTAGCCGGGTAACTAACTATGGCTACACCTTC
.,.,TRBJ2-5,TRBV2,CASNRVQETQYF,TGTGCCAGCAATAGAGTCCAAGAGACCCAGTACTTC
once,.,TRBJ2-4,TRBV19,CASSIGRANGIQYF,TGTGCCAGTAGTATTGGTAGAGCAAACGGTATTCAGTACTTC
.,.,TRBJ1-2,TRBV7-2,CASSLALYRTAVNYGYTF,TGTGCCAGCAGCTTAGCGCTATATCGGACAGCTGTAAACTATGGCTACACCTTC
.,.,TRBJ2-2,TRBV30,CAWSPSNTGELFF,TGTGCCTGGAGTCCCTCGAACACCGGGGAGCTGTTTTTT
.,.,TRBJ2-7,TRBV11-2,CASSFEGALSHEQYF,TGTGCCAGCAGCTTCGAAGGGGCGTTAAGTCACGAGCAGTACTTC
few,.,TRBJ2-7,TRBV4-1,CASSQAAGPSYEQYF,TGCGCCAGCAGCCAAGCGGCGGGGCCCTCCTACGAGCAGTACTTC
few,.,TRBJ1-1,TRBV2,CASSRQVGAFF,TGTGCCAGCAGTAGACAAGTAGGAGCTTTCTTT
.,.,TRBJ2-5,TRBV9,CASSPRQNRQETQYF,TGTGCCAGCAGCCCTCGACAGAATCGCCAAGAGACCCAGTACTTC
.,.,TRBJ2-5,TRBV2,CASSTDRQETQYF,TGTGCCAGCAGTACAGACAGACAAGAGACCCAGTACTTC